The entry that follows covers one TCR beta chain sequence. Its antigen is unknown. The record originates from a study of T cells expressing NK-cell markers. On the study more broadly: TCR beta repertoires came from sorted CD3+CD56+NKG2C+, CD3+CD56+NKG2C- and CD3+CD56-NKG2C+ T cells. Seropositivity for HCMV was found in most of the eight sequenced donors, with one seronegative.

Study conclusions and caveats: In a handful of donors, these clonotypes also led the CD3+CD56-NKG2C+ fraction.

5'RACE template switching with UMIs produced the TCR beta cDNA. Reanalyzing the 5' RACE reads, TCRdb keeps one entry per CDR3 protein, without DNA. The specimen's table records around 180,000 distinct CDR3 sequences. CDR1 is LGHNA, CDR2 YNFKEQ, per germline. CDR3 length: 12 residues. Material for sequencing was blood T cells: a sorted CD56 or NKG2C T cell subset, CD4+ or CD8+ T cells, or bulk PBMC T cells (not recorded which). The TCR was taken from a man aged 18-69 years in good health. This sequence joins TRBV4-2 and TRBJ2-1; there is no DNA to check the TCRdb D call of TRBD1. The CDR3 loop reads CASRWGDNEQFF.